Following are 28 T cell receptor beta chains from one sample sequenced in a study of T-cell memory formation after mild COVID-19. In TCRdb, the 5' RACE reads were re-called with MiXCR into one record per CDR3 protein. The table shows 250,000 to 400,000 distinct CDR3 sequences, with more than 13% occurring only once. The specimen was PBMCs or a T cell subset sorted from them (not recorded which). These receptors all stem from a man aged 18 to 35 who had mild COVID-19 (a few samples of this study predate the infection). Cell type and time point are not known.

This rearrangement joins TRBV11-2 to TRBJ1-5, with D possibly being TRBD1 (6 bases). CDR3 size: 15 residues. V lost 1 base to trimming and J lost 6 bases, with 13 bases between them. CDR1 and CDR2 from the germline V gene are SGHAT and FQNNGV. CDR3 sequence (DNA): TGTGCCAGCAGCTTAGGGCAGGGGTCGATTCAGCCCCAGCATTTT. Protein sequence: CASSLGQGSIQPQHF.

This chain joins TRBV5-1 and TRBJ2-5; D is possibly TRBD1 or TRBD2 (5 bases each). The length of the CDR3 is 14 residues. Trimming removed 4 bases from V and 5 bases from J, with 15 bases in between. Germline CDR1 SGHRS, CDR2 YFSETQ. The CDR3 loop is CASSGDPNKETQYF. The CDR3 DNA is TGCGCCAGCAGCGGGGACCCTAACAAGGAGACCCAGTACTTC. The variable domain in full, completed from reference TRBV5-1 and TRBJ2-5, reads KAGVTQTPRYLIKTRGQQVTLSCSPISGHRSVSWYQQTPGQGLQFLFEYFSETQRNKGNFPGRFSGRQFSNSRSEMNVSTLELGDSALYLCASSGDPNKETQYFGPGTRLLVL.

The chain employs TRBV13 and TRBJ2-1; the D gene is possibly TRBD1 (5 bases). Germline CDR1 is PRHDT and CDR2 is FYEKMQ (reference sequence). The CDR3 extends over 12 amino acids. Between the trimmed V and J ends, which lost 3 bases and 15 bases, there was a span of 15 bases. CDR3 amino acids: CASSFQQDLPFF. For the CDR3, the DNA is TGTGCCAGCAGCTTTCAACAGGACCTCCCGTTCTTC.

J is TRBJ1-2 and V is TRBV6-6, with 8 bases identical to TRBD1. From germline, CDR1 is MNHNY and CDR2 SVGAGI (reference sequence). The CDR3 consists of 15 residues. The V segment lost 2 bases and the J segment 8 bases; nucleotides outside the gene matches: 10. The CDR3 reads CASSYPSPGGNGYTF. The CDR3 coding sequence is TGTGCCAGCAGTTACCCTAGTCCAGGGGGCAACGGCTACACCTTC.

The chain couples TRBV7-9 to TRBJ1-4; D is perhaps TRBD1 (5 bases). Trimming shortened V by 6 bases and J by 4 bases, and 12 bases separated the two germline ends. This CDR3 is built from 14 residues. The germline gives CDR1 SEHNR, CDR2 FQNEAQ (reference sequence). CDR3 nucleotides: TGTGCCAGCAGGCTTCCGGGACGTAATGAAAAACTGTTTTTT. It codes for CASRLPGRNEKLFF.

This clonotype was seen a handful of times. J is TRBJ2-3 and V is TRBV7-3, with TRBD2 matching over 9 bases. Germline V lookup: CDR1 SGHTA, CDR2 FQGTGA. Unmatched junction bases numbered 11, after V lost 4 bases and J lost 6 bases. The length of the CDR3 is 16 residues. The CDR3 spells CASSSLTSGSSDTQYF. In DNA form, the CDR3 reads TGTGCCAGCAGCTCGCTGACTAGCGGTTCGTCGGATACGCAGTATTTT. The complete variable domain, with remaining parts taken from reference TRBV7-3 and TRBJ2-3, reads GAGVSQTPSNKVTEKGKYVELRCDPISGHTALYWYRQSLGQGPEFLIYFQGTGAADDSGLPNDRFFAVRPEGSVSTLKIQRTERGDSAVYLCASSSLTSGSSDTQYFGPGTRLTVL.

This clonotype was seen at least ten times. The rearrangement links TRBV29-1 to TRBJ2-2; the match to TRBD1 covers 9 bases. V dropped 7 bases and J dropped 5; count of bases not matched to a gene: 8. Germline V gene lookup returns CDR1 SQVTM and CDR2 ANQGSEA. This CDR3 has 14 residues. CDR3 bases: TGCAGCGCAGAAGGGACAGGGACTACCGGGGAGCTGTTTTTT. It codes for CSAEGTGTTGELFF.

V and J are TRBV12-3 or TRBV12-4 and TRBJ2-4; D tentatively fits TRBD1 or TRBD2 (5 bases each). CDR3 length equals 16 residues. Trimming took 4 bases from V and 0 from J, leaving 13 bases between them. Here the CDR3 reads CASSYRGDLAKNIQYF. The CDR3 DNA reads TGTGCCAGCAGTTATCGGGGCGACCTAGCCAAAAACATTCAGTACTTC.

The genes are TRBV29-1 and TRBJ2-2; a possible D gene is TRBD1 (5 bases). The ends were cut back, 5 bases at V and 2 bases at J, with 12 bases in the middle. Germline CDR1 is SQVTM and CDR2 is ANQGSEA. This CDR3 region has 14 residues. The CDR3 nucleotides are TGCAGCGTTCGTGTCCAGGGTAACACCGGGGAGCTGTTTTTT. Its protein is CSVRVQGNTGELFF.

This clonotype has a handful of counts. The chain couples TRBV7-8 to TRBJ2-5, with TRBD2 identical over 15 bases. The trim removed 4 bases at V and 5 bases at J, leaving 5 bases unmatched. The CDR3 sequence is 16 residues long. Germline V CDR1 and CDR2: SGHVS, FQNEAQ. Here the CDR3 reads CASSSTGTSGGETQYF. The DNA of the CDR3 is TGTGCCAGCAGCTCGACCGGGACTAGCGGGGGGGAGACCCAGTACTTC.

V gene TRBV7-8 combines with J gene TRBJ2-1; 7 bases are a match to TRBD2. The germline V gene encodes CDR1 SGHVS and CDR2 FQNEAQ. The V gene end was trimmed by 5 bases and the J gene end by 3 bases; junction bases not matched to a gene: 1. The CDR3 totals 13 residues. The CDR3, as DNA: TGTGCCAGCAGCGGGGGGGACTACAATGAGCAGTTCTTC. It is translated as CASSGGDYNEQFF.

This clonotype turned up a few times. The V call is TRBV20-1, the J call TRBJ1-5, with D perhaps TRBD1 (5 bases). CDR1 is DFQATT, CDR2 SNEGSKA, per germline (reference sequence). Trimming pared 3 bases from V and 9 bases from J, leaving 18 bases between. This CDR3 region has 14 residues. The CDR3 is CSASPREGLGPQHF. Written as DNA, the CDR3 is TGCAGTGCTAGCCCCAGGGAAGGCCTCGGGCCCCAGCATTTT.

This chain connects TRBV9 to TRBJ2-1, with TRBD2 as a possible D gene (5 bases). This CDR3 has 15 amino acids. Trimming took off 0 bases at V and 6 bases at J, with 13 bases between the two ends. Germline CDR1 and CDR2: SGDLS and YYNGEE. CDR3 coding DNA: TGTGCCAGCAGCGTAGTTCCGGGGTATACCAATGAGCAGTTCTTC. Translated: CASSVVPGYTNEQFF.

The rearrangement joins TRBV6-2 or TRBV6-3 to TRBJ2-1; 9 bases match TRBD2. The CDR3 is made up of 15 amino acids. With 4 bases clipped from V and 8 bases from J, the junction kept 9 bases outside the gene matches. Germline V gene data show CDR1 as MNHEY and CDR2 as SVGEGT. The DNA of the CDR3 is TGTGCCAGCAGTTTCCCTCGCGGGGGGGCGTATGAGCAGTTCTTC. As protein: CASSFPRGGAYEQFF.

This clonotype was seen a few times. V usage is TRBV5-6 and J usage is TRBJ1-2; maybe TRBD1 (6 bases). Germline assignment: CDR1 SGHDT and CDR2 YYEEEE. This CDR3 is built from 16 residues. V shed 0 bases and J shed 1 base, with 13 bases lying between them. The CDR3 here is CASSLAGAAFNYGYTF. As DNA, the CDR3 is TGTGCCAGCAGCTTGGCAGGGGCCGCGTTTAACTATGGCTACACCTTC.

This clonotype has more than one count but fewer than ten. The chain joins TRBV6-5 to TRBJ1-2; D remains ambiguous. V was pared by 8 bases and J by 4 bases, with 17 bases between. In germline, CDR1 is MNHEY, CDR2 SVGAGI. The CDR3 is 14 residues long. In DNA, the CDR3 is TGTGCCAGCCGACAAGGAGGCACAGTCTATGGCTACACCTTC. It codes for CASRQGGTVYGYTF.

The chain joins TRBV7-9 to TRBJ1-3; 7 bases are a match to TRBD1. J lost 1 base, V lost 4 bases, and 4 bases had no gene match. Looked up from germline, CDR1 is SEHNR and CDR2 is FQNEAQ (reference sequence). This CDR3 spans 15 amino acids. The CDR3 sequence: CASSSSTGSGNTIYF. The CDR3 DNA is TGTGCCAGCAGCTCGTCGACAGGGTCTGGAAACACCATATATTTT.

The chain is built from TRBV30 and TRBJ2-7, with 9 bases fitting TRBD1. From germline, CDR1 is GTSNPN and CDR2 SVGIG (reference sequence). The ends lost 2 bases at V and 4 bases at J; junction bases unmatched: 3. The CDR3 sequence is 13 residues long. CDR3 loop: CAWSPGQGYEQYF. The DNA for the CDR3 is TGTGCCTGGAGTCCCGGACAGGGGTACGAGCAGTACTTC.

This clonotype has more than one count but fewer than ten. This rearrangement joins TRBV3-1 to TRBJ2-1; D is unresolved. V gave up 3 bases and J gave up 8 bases, with 8 bases separating them. CDR1 LGHDT and CDR2 YNNKEL come from the germline V gene (reference sequence). The CDR3 spans 12 residues. CDR3 in DNA: TGTGCCAGCAGCCAGTACAGTTATGAGCAGTTCTTC. Translating gives CASSQYSYEQFF.

V is TRBV5-1 and J is TRBJ2-3; 14 nucleotides match TRBD2. This CDR3 spans 19 amino acids. Germline CDR1 is SGHRS and CDR2 is YFSETQ. V gave up 1 base and J gave up 3 bases; unmatched junction bases: 10. DNA of the CDR3: TGCGCCAGCAGCTTGTATGGGGGACTAGCGGGGGATTCGACAGATACGCAGTATTTT. Protein: CASSLYGGLAGDSTDTQYF.

The chain couples TRBV7-2 to TRBJ2-3, with 14 bases matching TRBD2. CDR1 and CDR2 (germline): SGHTA, FQGNSA. V lost 4 bases, J lost 1 base, and 7 bases stayed unmatched. The CDR3 extends over 18 amino acids. This CDR3 is CASSYGTSGGPRTDTQYF. In DNA, the CDR3 is TGTGCCAGCAGCTACGGGACTAGCGGGGGCCCTCGCACAGATACGCAGTATTTT.

The chain combines TRBV4-1 with TRBJ2-7; tentatively, D is TRBD1 (5 bases). CDR1 and CDR2 (germline): MGHRA, YSYEKL. The ends were cut back, 6 bases at V and 5 bases at J, with 14 bases in the middle. This CDR3 contains 13 residues. CDR3 protein: CASSPRNRNEQYF. CDR3 sequence (DNA): TGCGCCAGCAGTCCAAGAAACAGGAACGAGCAGTACTTC.

V is TRBV30 and J is TRBJ1-1; no firm D call. CDR1 and CDR2 (germline): GTSNPN, SVGIG (reference sequence). This CDR3 contains 16 residues. Trimming took 8 bases from V and 0 from J, leaving 22 bases between them. The CDR3 region has the DNA TGTGCCGCAAAACGACGGGCCGCTGTCGTGAACACTGAAGCTTTCTTT. Protein product: CAAKRRAAVVNTEAFF.

The V call is TRBV15, the J call TRBJ1-2, with D maybe TRBD1 (5 bases). Trimming removed 6 bases from V and 4 bases from J, with 12 bases in between. CDR3 size: 13 residues. Germline V gives CDR1 LNHNV, CDR2 YYDKDF (reference sequence). The CDR3 loop is CATRTSGGYGYTF. CDR3 in DNA: TGTGCCACCAGAACCTCTGGGGGCTATGGCTACACCTTC.

The rearrangement joins TRBV5-1 to TRBJ1-4; 10 positions agree with TRBD1. The CDR3 consists of 15 residues. The germline gives CDR1 SGHRS, CDR2 YFSETQ. The V gene end was trimmed by 4 bases and the J gene end by 6 bases; junction bases not matched to a gene: 6. CDR3 nucleotides: TGCGCCAGCAGCCCCCTGGGGACAGGGGATGAAAAACTGTTTTTT. This sequence encodes CASSPLGTGDEKLFF.

The CDR3 nucleotides are TGCGCCAGCAGCCAGGTACAACAGGGTATGGGTAATTCACCCCTCCACTTT. It codes for CASSQVQQGMGNSPLHF. The chain employs TRBV4-1 and TRBJ1-6, with D possibly being TRBD1 (6 bases). CDR1 and CDR2 from the germline V gene are MGHRA and YSYEKL. The V end was cut by 3 bases, the J end by 6 bases, with 18 bases between. The CDR3 covers 17 residues.

V is TRBV18 and J is TRBJ2-7; either TRBD1 or TRBD2 may fit D (5 bases each). The germline CDR1 and CDR2 sequences are KGHSH and LQKENI. Trimming shortened V by 6 bases and J by 3 bases, and 15 bases separated the two germline ends. This CDR3 comprises 14 residues. The CDR3 is CASSLGTDGYEQYV. CDR3 nucleotide sequence: TGTGCCAGCTCTCTAGGGACGGACGGCTACGAGCAGTACGTC.

This clonotype was counted many times. This rearrangement joins TRBV16 to TRBJ2-7; D possibly corresponds to TRBD2 (6 bases). This CDR3 contains 15 residues. Trimming removed 4 bases at V and 6 bases at J, with 19 bases between. CDR1 and CDR2 (germline): KGHSY, FQNENV. The CDR3 protein is CASSPRGEGGGEQYF. The CDR3 DNA reads as TGTGCCAGCAGCCCACGAGGAGAGGGAGGTGGCGAGCAGTACTTC.